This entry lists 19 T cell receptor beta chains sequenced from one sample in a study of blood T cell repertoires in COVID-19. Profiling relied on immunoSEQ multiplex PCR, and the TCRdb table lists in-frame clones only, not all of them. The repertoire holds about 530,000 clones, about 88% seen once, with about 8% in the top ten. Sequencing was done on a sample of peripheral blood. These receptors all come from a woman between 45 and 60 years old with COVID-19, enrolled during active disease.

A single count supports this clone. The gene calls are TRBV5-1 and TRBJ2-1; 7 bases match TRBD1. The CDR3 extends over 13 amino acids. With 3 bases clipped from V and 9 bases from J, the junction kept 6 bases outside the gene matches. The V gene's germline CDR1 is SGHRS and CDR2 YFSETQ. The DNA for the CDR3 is TGCGCCAGCAGCTCCGGACAGGCGAGTGAGCAGTTCTTC. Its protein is CASSSGQASEQFF.

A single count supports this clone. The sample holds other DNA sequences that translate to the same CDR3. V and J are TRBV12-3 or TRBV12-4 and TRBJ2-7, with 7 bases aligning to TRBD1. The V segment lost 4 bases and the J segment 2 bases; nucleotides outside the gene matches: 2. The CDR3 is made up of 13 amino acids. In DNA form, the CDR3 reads TGTGCCAGCAGTTCAGGGGGACCCTACGAGCAGTACTTC. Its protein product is CASSSGGPYEQYF.

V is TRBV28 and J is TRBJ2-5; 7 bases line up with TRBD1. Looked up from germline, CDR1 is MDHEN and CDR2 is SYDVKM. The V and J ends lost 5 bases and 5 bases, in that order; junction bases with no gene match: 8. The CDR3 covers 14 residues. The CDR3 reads CASSPVTGRETQYF. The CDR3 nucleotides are TGTGCCAGCAGTCCCGTGACAGGGCGGGAGACCCAGTACTTC. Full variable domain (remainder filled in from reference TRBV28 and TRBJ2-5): DVKVTQSSRYLVKRTGEKVFLECVQDMDHENMFWYRQDPGLGLRLIYFSYDVKMKEKGDIPEGYSVSREKKERFSLILESASTNQTSMYLCASSPVTGRETQYFGPGTRLLVL.

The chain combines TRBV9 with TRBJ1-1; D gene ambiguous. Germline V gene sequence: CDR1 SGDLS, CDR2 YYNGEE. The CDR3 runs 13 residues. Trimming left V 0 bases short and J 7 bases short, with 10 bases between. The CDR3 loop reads CASSVGSPGEAFF. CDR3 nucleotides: TGTGCCAGCAGCGTAGGATCTCCCGGTGAAGCTTTCTTT.

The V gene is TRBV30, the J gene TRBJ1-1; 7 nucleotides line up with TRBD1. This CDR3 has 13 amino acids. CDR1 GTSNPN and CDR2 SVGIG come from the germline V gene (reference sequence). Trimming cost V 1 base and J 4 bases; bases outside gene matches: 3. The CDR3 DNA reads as TGTGCCTGGAGTGAAGGGGGCTCCACTGAAGCTTTCTTT. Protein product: CAWSEGGSTEAFF. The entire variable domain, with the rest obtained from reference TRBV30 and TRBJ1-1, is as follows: SQTIHQWPATLVQPVGSPLSLECTVEGTSNPNLYWYRQAAGRGLQLLFYSVGIGQISSEVPQNLSASRPQDRQFILSSKKLLLSDSGFYLCAWSEGGSTEAFFGQGTRLTVV.

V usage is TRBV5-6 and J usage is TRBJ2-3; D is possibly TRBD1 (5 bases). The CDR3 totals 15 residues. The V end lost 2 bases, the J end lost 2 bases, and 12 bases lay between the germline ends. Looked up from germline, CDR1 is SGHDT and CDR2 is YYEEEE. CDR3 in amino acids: CASSFLDTYTDTQYF. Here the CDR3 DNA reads TGTGCCAGCAGCTTCCTGGACACCTACACAGATACGCAGTATTTT. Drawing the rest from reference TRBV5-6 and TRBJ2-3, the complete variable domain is DAGVTQSPTHLIKTRGQQVTLRCSPKSGHDTVSWYQQALGQGPQFIFQYYEEEERQRGNFPDRFSGHQFPNYSSELNVNALLLGDSALYLCASSFLDTYTDTQYFGPGTRLTVL.

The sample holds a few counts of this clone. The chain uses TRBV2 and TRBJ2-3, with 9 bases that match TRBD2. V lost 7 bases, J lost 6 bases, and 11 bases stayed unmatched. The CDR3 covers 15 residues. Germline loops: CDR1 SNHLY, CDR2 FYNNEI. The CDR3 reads CASKRYSGGRDTQYF. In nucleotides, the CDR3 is TGTGCCAGCAAACGGTATAGCGGGGGTAGGGATACGCAGTATTTT. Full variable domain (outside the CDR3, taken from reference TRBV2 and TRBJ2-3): EPEVTQTPSHQVTQMGQEVILRCVPISNHLYFYWYRQILGQKVEFLVSFYNNEISEKSEIFDDQFSVERPDGSNFTLKIRSTKLEDSAMYFCASKRYSGGRDTQYFGPGTRLTVL.

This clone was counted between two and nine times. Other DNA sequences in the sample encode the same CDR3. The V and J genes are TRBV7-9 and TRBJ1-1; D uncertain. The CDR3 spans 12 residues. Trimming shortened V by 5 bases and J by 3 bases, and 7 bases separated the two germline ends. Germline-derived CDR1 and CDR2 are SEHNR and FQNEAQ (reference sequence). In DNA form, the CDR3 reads TGTGCCAGCAGCCCTCAGTACACTGAAGCTTTCTTT. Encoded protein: CASSPQYTEAFF. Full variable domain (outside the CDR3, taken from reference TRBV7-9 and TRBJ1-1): DTGVSQNPRHKITKRGQNVTFRCDPISEHNRLYWYRQTLGQGPEFLTYFQNEAQLEKSRLLSDRFSAERPKGSFSTLEIQRTEQGDSAMYLCASSPQYTEAFFGQGTRLTVV.

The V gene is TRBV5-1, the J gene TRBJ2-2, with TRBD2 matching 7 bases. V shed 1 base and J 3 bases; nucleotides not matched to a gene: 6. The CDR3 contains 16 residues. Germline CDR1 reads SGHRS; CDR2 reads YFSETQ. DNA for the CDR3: TGCGCCAGCAGCTTGACTAGCGTCAAAGACACCGGGGAGCTGTTTTTT. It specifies CASSLTSVKDTGELFF.

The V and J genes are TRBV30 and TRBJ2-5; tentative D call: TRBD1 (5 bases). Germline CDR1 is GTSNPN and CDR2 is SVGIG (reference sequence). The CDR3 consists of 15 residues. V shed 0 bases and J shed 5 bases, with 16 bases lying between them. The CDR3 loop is CAWSVGQGRLETQYF. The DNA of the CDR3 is TGTGCCTGGAGTGTAGGGCAGGGTCGGCTTGAGACCCAGTACTTC.

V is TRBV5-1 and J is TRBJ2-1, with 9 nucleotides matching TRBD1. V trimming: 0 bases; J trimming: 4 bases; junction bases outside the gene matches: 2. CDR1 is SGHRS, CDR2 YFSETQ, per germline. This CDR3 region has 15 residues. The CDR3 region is CASSLGGQGYNEQFF. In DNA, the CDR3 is TGCGCCAGCAGCTTGGGCGGACAGGGGTACAATGAGCAGTTCTTC.

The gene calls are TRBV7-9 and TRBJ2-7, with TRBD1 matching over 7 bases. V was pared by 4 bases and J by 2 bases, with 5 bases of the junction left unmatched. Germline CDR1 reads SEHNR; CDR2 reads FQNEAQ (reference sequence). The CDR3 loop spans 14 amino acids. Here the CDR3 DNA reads TGTGCCAGCAGCTCACAGGGGCATGCCTACGAGCAGTACTTC. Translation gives CASSSQGHAYEQYF. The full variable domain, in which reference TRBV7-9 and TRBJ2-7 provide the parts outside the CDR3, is DTGVSQNPRHKITKRGQNVTFRCDPISEHNRLYWYRQTLGQGPEFLTYFQNEAQLEKSRLLSDRFSAERPKGSFSTLEIQRTEQGDSAMYLCASSSQGHAYEQYFGPGTRLTVT.

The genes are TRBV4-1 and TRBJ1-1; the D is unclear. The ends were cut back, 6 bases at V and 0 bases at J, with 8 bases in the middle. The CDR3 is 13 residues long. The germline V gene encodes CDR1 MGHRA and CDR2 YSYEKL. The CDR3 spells CASRTGLNTEAFF. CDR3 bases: TGCGCCAGCAGGACGGGTTTGAACACTGAAGCTTTCTTT.

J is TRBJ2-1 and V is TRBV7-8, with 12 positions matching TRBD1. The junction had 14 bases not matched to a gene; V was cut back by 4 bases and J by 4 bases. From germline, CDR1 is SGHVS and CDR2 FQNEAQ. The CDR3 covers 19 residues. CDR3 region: CASSSPGQGALFSYNEQFF. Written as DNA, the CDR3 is TGTGCCAGCAGCTCCCCGGGACAGGGGGCTCTTTTCTCTTACAATGAGCAGTTCTTC.

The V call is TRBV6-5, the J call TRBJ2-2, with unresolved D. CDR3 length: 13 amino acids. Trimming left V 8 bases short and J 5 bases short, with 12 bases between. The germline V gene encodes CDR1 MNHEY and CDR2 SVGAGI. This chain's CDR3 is CASALQVTGELFF. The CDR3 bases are TGTGCCAGCGCACTTCAGGTTACCGGGGAGCTGTTTTTT.

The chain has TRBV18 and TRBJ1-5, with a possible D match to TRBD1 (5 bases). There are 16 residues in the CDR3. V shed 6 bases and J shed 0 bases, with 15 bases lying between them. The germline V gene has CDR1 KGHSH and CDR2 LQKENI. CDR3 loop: CASSPRGRDSNQPQHF. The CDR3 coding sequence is TGTGCCAGCTCTCCTAGGGGAAGAGATAGCAATCAGCCCCAGCATTTT.

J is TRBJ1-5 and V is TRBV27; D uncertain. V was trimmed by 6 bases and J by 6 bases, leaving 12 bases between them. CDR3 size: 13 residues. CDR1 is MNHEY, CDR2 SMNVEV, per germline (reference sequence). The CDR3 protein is CASSPQISQPQHF. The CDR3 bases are TGTGCCAGCAGCCCACAAATCAGTCAGCCCCAGCATTTT.

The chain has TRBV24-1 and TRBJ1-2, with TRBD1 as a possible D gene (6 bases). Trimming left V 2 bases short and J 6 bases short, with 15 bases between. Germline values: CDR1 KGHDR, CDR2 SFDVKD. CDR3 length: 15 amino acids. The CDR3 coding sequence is TGTGCCACCAGTGATTCGTCAGCTTCAGGGGATGGCTACACCTTC. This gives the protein CATSDSSASGDGYTF.

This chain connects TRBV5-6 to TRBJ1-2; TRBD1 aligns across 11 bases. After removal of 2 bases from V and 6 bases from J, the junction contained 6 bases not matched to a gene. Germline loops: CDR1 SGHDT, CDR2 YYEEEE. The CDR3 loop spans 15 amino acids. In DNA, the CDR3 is TGTGCCAGCAGCTTCGGGACAGGGGGAGGGAATGGCTACACCTTC. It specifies CASSFGTGGGNGYTF.